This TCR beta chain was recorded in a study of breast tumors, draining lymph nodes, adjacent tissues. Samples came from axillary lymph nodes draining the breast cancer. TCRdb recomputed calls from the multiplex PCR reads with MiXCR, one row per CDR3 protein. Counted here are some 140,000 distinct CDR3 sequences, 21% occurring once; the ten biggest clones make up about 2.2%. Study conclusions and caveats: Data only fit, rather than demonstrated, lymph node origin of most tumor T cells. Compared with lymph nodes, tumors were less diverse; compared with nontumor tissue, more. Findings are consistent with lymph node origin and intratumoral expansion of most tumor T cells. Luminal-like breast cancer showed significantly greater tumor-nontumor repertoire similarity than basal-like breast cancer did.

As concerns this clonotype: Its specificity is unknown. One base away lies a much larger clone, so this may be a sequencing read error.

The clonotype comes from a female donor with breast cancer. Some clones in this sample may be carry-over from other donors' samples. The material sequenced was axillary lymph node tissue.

CDR3 DNA: TGTGCCAGCAGCCAAGGAGGGGGGGCCTATGGCTACACCTTC. Translation gives CASSQGGGAYGYTF. This rearrangement joins TRBV4-2 to TRBJ1-2, with D maybe TRBD1 (6 bases). The germline gives CDR1 LGHNA, CDR2 YNFKEQ. This CDR3 spans 14 amino acids. V gave up 1 base and J gave up 4 bases, with 10 bases separating them.